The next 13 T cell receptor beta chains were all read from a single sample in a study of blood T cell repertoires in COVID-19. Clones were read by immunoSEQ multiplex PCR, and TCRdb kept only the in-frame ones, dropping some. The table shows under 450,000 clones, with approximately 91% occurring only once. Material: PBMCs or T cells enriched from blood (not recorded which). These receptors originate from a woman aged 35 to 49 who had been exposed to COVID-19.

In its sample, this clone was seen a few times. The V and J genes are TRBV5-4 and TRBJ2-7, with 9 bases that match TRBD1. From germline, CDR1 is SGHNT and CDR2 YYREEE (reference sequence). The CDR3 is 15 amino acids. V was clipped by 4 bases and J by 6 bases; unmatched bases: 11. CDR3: CASSPEGTGLREQYF. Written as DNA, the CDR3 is TGTGCCAGCAGCCCCGAAGGGACAGGGCTACGCGAGCAGTACTTC.

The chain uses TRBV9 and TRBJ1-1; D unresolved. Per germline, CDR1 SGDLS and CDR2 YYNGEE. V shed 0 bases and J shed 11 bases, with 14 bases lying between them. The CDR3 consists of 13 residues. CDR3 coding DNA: TGTGCCAGCAGCGTAGATGAGGGTCACCCGGCTTTCTTT. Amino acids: CASSVDEGHPAFF. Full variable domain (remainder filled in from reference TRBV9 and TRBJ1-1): DSGVTQTPKHLITATGQRVTLRCSPRSGDLSVYWYQQSLDQGLQFLIQYYNGEERAKGNILERFSAQQFPDLHSELNLSSLELGDSALYFCASSVDEGHPAFFGQGTRLTVV.

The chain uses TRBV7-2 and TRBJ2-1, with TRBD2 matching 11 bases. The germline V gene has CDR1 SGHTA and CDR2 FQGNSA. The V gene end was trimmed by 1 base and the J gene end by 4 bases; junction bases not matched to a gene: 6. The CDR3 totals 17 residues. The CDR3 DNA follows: TGTGCCAGCAGCTTAGTCCCGGCTAGCGGGAGGTACAATGAGCAGTTCTTC. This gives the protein CASSLVPASGRYNEQFF. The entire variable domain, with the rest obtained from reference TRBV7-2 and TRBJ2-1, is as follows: GAGVSQSPSNKVTEKGKDVELRCDPISGHTALYWYRQSLGQGLEFLIYFQGNSAPDKSGLPSDRFSAERTGGSVSTLTIQRTQQEDSAVYLCASSLVPASGRYNEQFFGPGTRLTVL.

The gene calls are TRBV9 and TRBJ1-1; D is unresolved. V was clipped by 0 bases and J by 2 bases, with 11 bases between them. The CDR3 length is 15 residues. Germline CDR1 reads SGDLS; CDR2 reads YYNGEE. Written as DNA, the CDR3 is TGTGCCAGCAGCGTAGCTACGAGCGCAAACACTGAAGCTTTCTTT. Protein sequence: CASSVATSANTEAFF.

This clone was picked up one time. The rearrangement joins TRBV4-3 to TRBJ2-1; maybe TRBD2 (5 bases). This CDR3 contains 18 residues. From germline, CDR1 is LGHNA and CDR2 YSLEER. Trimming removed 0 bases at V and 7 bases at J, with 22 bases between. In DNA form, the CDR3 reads TGCGCCAGCAGCCAAGAGGGTCTGTGGCTAGCAGGTCAGAATGAGCAGTTCTTC. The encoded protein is CASSQEGLWLAGQNEQFF.

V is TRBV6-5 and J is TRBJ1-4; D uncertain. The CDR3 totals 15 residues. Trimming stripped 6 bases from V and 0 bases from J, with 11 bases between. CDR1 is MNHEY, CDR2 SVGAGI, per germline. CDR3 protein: CASRKRSATNEKLFF. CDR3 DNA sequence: TGTGCCAGCAGAAAGAGGTCCGCAACTAATGAAAAACTGTTTTTT.

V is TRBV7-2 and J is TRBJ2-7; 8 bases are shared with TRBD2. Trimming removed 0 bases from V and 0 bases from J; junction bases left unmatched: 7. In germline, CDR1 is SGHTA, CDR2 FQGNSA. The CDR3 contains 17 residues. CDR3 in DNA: TGTGCCAGCAGCTTAGCGGTAGTAGCGGGAAGCTCCTACGAGCAGTACTTC. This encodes CASSLAVVAGSSYEQYF. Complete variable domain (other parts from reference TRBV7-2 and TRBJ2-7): GAGVSQSPSNKVTEKGKDVELRCDPISGHTALYWYRQSLGQGLEFLIYFQGNSAPDKSGLPSDRFSAERTGGSVSTLTIQRTQQEDSAVYLCASSLAVVAGSSYEQYFGPGTRLTVT.

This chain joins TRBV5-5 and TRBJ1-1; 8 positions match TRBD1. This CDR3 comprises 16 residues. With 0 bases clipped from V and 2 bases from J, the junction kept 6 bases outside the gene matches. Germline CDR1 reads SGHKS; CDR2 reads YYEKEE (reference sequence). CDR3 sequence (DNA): TGTGCCAGCAGCTTGGCCGGGACAGGCTCTAACACTGAAGCTTTCTTT. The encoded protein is CASSLAGTGSNTEAFF.

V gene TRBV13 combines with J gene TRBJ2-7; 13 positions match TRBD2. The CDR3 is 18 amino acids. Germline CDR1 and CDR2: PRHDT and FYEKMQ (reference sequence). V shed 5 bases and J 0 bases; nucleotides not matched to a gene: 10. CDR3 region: CASSRTSGRGPISYEQYF. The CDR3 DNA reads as TGTGCCAGCAGCCGGACTAGCGGGAGAGGCCCCATCTCCTACGAGCAGTACTTC.

The CDR3 DNA follows: TGTGCCAGCAGCTTACGGGAGCGGGGGACTATAGATGAGCAGTTCTTC. It yields the protein CASSLRERGTIDEQFF. The rearrangement uses TRBV11-2 and TRBJ2-1; 8 nucleotides match TRBD2. CDR1 and CDR2 from the germline V gene are SGHAT and FQNNGV. Unmatched junction bases numbered 11, after V lost 2 bases and J lost 8 bases. The CDR3 spans 16 residues.

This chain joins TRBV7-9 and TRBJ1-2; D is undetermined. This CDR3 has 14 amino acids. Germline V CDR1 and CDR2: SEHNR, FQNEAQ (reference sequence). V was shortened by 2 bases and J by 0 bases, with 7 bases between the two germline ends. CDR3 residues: CASSLTDTNYGYTF. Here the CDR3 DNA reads TGTGCCAGCAGCTTAACAGATACTAACTATGGCTACACCTTC.

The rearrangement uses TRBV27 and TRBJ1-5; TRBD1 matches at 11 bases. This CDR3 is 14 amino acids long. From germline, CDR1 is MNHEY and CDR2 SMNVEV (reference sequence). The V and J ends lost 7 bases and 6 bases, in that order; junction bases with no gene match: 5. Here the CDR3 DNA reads TGTGCCAGCATGAGGACAGGGGGCGCTCAGCCCCAGCATTTT. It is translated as CASMRTGGAQPQHF.

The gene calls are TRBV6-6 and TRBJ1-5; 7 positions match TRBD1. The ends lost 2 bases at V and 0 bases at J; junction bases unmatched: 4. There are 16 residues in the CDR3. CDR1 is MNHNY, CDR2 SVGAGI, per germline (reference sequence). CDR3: CASSYEGTVSNQPQHF. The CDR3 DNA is TGTGCCAGCAGTTACGAGGGGACAGTTAGCAATCAGCCCCAGCATTTT.